These 21 T cell receptor beta chains originate from one sample sequenced in a study of T-cell memory formation after mild COVID-19. TCRdb re-called the 5' RACE reads with MiXCR, one entry per CDR3 protein. The table has around 390,000 distinct CDR3 sequences, about a sixth seen once. The sample consisted of PBMCs or a T cell subset sorted from them (not recorded which). These receptors all stem from a man younger than 35 who had mild COVID-19 (a few samples of this study predate the infection). Cell type and time point are not known.

The CDR3 nucleotides are TGTGCCAGCAGCTCCCCCCACAATGAGCAGTTCTTC. It yields the protein CASSSPHNEQFF. This rearrangement joins TRBV7-2 to TRBJ2-1; D is ambiguous. This CDR3 comprises 12 residues. CDR1 is SGHTA, CDR2 FQGNSA, per germline. V lost 4 bases to trimming and J lost 5 bases, with 6 bases between them.

The V call is TRBV6-1, the J call TRBJ2-1; 11 nucleotides align to TRBD1. The CDR3 is 15 residues long. V was pared by 6 bases and J by 3 bases, with 4 bases of the junction left unmatched. Looked up from germline, CDR1 is MNHNS and CDR2 is SASEGT. The CDR3 DNA is TGTGCCAGCAGGATCGGGACAGGGGGCTACAATGAGCAGTTCTTC. The encoded protein is CASRIGTGGYNEQFF.

The rearrangement links TRBV7-9 to TRBJ2-1, with TRBD1 matching over 7 bases. Germline CDR1 reads SEHNR; CDR2 reads FQNEAQ (reference sequence). The length of the CDR3 is 17 residues. The V segment lost 7 bases and the J segment 4 bases; nucleotides outside the gene matches: 16. The CDR3 here is CASTLRDRGQRYNEQFF. As DNA, the CDR3 is TGTGCCAGCACTCTCAGAGACCGGGGACAGCGATACAATGAGCAGTTCTTC.

This clonotype has more than one count but fewer than ten. The CDR3 here is CASSQDHAILGATGELFF. The CDR3 DNA reads TGCGCCAGCAGCCAAGATCACGCCATACTGGGGGCCACCGGGGAGCTGTTTTTT. The V gene is TRBV4-3, the J gene TRBJ2-2; D may be TRBD1 (6 bases). Germline assignment: CDR1 LGHNA and CDR2 YSLEER. Between the trimmed V and J ends, which lost 0 bases and 4 bases, there was a span of 18 bases. The CDR3 spans 18 residues.

This chain links TRBV18 with TRBJ2-2, with D possibly TRBD1 on 6 matching bases. Per the germline V gene, CDR1 is KGHSH and CDR2 is LQKENI. This CDR3 has 15 amino acids. Deletions cut 3 bases from V and 5 bases from J, with 13 bases between. CDR3 bases: TGTGCCAGCTCACCCCGGACAGCCGCGACCGGGGAGCTGTTTTTT. It codes for CASSPRTAATGELFF.

This clonotype was recorded many times. The chain recombines TRBV2 with TRBJ2-3; D not resolved. With 4 bases removed from V and 2 bases from J, the gap between germline ends came to 10 bases. The germline CDR1 and CDR2 sequences are SNHLY and FYNNEI. The CDR3 is made up of 14 amino acids. The CDR3 loop reads CASSGLVTTDTQYF. In DNA, the CDR3 is TGTGCCAGCAGTGGTCTAGTTACCACAGATACGCAGTATTTT.

This sequence joins TRBV30 and TRBJ1-1; possible D gene TRBD1, 6 bases. This CDR3 is built from 14 residues. Trimming removed 4 bases from V and 2 bases from J, with 14 bases in between. Germline values: CDR1 GTSNPN, CDR2 SVGIG (reference sequence). The CDR3 sequence: CAWKPGQLNTEAFF. For the CDR3, the DNA is TGTGCCTGGAAACCGGGACAATTAAACACTGAAGCTTTCTTT.

This clonotype was counted at least ten times. V usage is TRBV12-3 or TRBV12-4 and J usage is TRBJ2-1; TRBD1 is a possible D gene (5 bases). Between the trimmed V and J ends, which lost 4 bases and 7 bases, there was a span of 14 bases. The CDR3 covers 14 residues. Here the CDR3 DNA reads TGTGCCAGCAGTTCAGGGAAGGGTCGGAATGAGCAGTTCTTC. It encodes CASSSGKGRNEQFF.

The genes are TRBV14 and TRBJ2-1, with D possibly TRBD2 on 7 matching bases. Trimming cost V 1 base and J 2 bases, with 21 bases left between them. CDR1 and CDR2 (germline): SGHDN, FVKESK. The CDR3 is made up of 19 amino acids. CDR3 sequence (DNA): TGTGCCAGCAGCCAAGTGGGGGGGCTTGGAGGGACCCCCTACAATGAGCAGTTCTTC. It specifies CASSQVGGLGGTPYNEQFF.

This clonotype was detected only a few times. The chain combines TRBV2 with TRBJ2-1; 8 nucleotides agree with TRBD2. CDR3 length: 14 amino acids. The germline gives CDR1 SNHLY, CDR2 FYNNEI. V shed 6 bases, J shed 3 bases, and the junction held 4 bases outside the gene matches. CDR3 sequence reads: CASRGGGIYNEQFF. In DNA, the CDR3 is TGTGCCAGCAGGGGCGGGGGGATCTACAATGAGCAGTTCTTC.

This clonotype came up a few times. The chain recombines TRBV20-1 with TRBJ1-5; D is unclear. Trimming removed 3 bases at V and 0 bases at J, with 9 bases between. Germline-derived CDR1 and CDR2 are DFQATT and SNEGSKA (reference sequence). CDR3 size: 14 residues. The CDR3 sequence is CSAREPYSNQPQHF. CDR3 nucleotides: TGCAGTGCTAGGGAGCCTTATAGCAATCAGCCCCAGCATTTT.

This CDR3 reads CASSPRSTAGTDTQYF. CDR3 coding DNA: TGCGCCAGCAGCCCGAGGTCGACAGCCGGCACAGATACGCAGTATTTT. The rearrangement uses TRBV5-1 and TRBJ2-3; D possibly corresponds to TRBD1 (5 bases). The CDR3 length is 16 residues. Germline CDR1 reads SGHRS; CDR2 reads YFSETQ. Trimming took 4 bases from V and 1 from J, leaving 16 bases between them.

The rearrangement uses TRBV6-1 and TRBJ2-1; D gene uncertain. Germline V gene lookup returns CDR1 MNHNS and CDR2 SASEGT. The CDR3 loop spans 14 amino acids. With 9 bases removed from V and 0 bases from J, the gap between germline ends came to 12 bases. The CDR3 region has the DNA TGTGCCAGTGACTGGCCGAGCTCCTACAATGAGCAGTTCTTC. Translation: CASDWPSSYNEQFF.

V is TRBV27 and J is TRBJ2-1; 8 nucleotides align to TRBD2. V shed 6 bases, J shed 7 bases, and the junction held 14 bases outside the gene matches. The CDR3 length is 16 residues. Per germline, CDR1 MNHEY and CDR2 SMNVEV (reference sequence). This CDR3 is CASSPPSAGGGNEQFF. CDR3 nucleotide sequence: TGTGCCAGCAGCCCCCCGAGTGCGGGGGGCGGGAATGAGCAGTTCTTC.

This clonotype was seen more than once but under ten times. The chain employs TRBV7-9 and TRBJ1-1; 7 nucleotides line up with TRBD1. The CDR3 length is 15 residues. Germline CDR1 reads SEHNR; CDR2 reads FQNEAQ (reference sequence). The J segment lost 5 bases and the V segment lost 5 bases, leaving 11 bases of the junction unmatched. CDR3 nucleotides: TGTGCCAGCAGCGAGAAACGAACAGGGGTTACTGAAGCTTTCTTT. It is translated as CASSEKRTGVTEAFF.

The chain combines TRBV12-3 or TRBV12-4 with TRBJ1-6; TRBD1 might be the D (6 bases). The CDR3 covers 13 residues. Trimming removed 8 bases at V and 8 bases at J, with 13 bases between. CDR3 in DNA: TGTGCCAGCCGCCCCAGGGGTTATTCACCCCTCCACTTT. Protein product: CASRPRGYSPLHF.

This clonotype was recorded at least ten times. This rearrangement joins TRBV29-1 to TRBJ2-5, with D perhaps assigned TRBD1 or TRBD2 (5 bases each). The V and J ends lost 3 bases and 5 bases respectively, with 13 bases between them. The CDR3 runs to 13 residues. Germline V gives CDR1 SQVTM, CDR2 ANQGSEA. As DNA, the CDR3 is TGCAGCGTTGACCCCGGGGCGAGGGAGACCCAGTACTTC. Amino acids: CSVDPGARETQYF. Using reference TRBV29-1 and TRBJ2-5 for the parts outside the CDR3, the full variable domain is SAVISQKPSRDICQRGTSLTIQCQVDSQVTMMFWYRQQPGQSLTLIATANQGSEATYESGFVIDKFPISRPNLTFSTLTVSNMSPEDSSIYLCSVDPGARETQYFGPGTRLLVL.

V gene TRBV3-1 combines with J gene TRBJ1-1; D unresolved. Trimming removed 7 bases from V and 4 bases from J, with 13 bases in between. CDR3 length: 13 amino acids. Germline V lookup: CDR1 LGHDT, CDR2 YNNKEL (reference sequence). CDR3 nucleotides: TGTGCCAGCACCTTGGGTGGGAGCACTGAAGCTTTCTTT. It translates to CASTLGGSTEAFF.

V usage is TRBV20-1 and J usage is TRBJ2-3; a possible D gene is TRBD1 (5 bases). Germline V gene sequence: CDR1 DFQATT, CDR2 SNEGSKA (reference sequence). The CDR3 covers 12 residues. V lost 5 bases and J 4 bases, leaving 10 bases between the germline ends. The CDR3 nucleotides read TGCAGTGCTCCTAGGGGTCCAGATACGCAGTATTTT. Translating it yields CSAPRGPDTQYF.

This clonotype turned up a few times. J is TRBJ2-3 and V is TRBV2, with D perhaps assigned TRBD1 or TRBD2 (6 bases each). The CDR3 has 14 amino acids. V gave up 3 bases and J gave up 9 bases, with 16 bases separating them. Looked up from germline, CDR1 is SNHLY and CDR2 is FYNNEI. CDR3 sequence reads: CASSDVRGRGTQYF. DNA of the CDR3: TGTGCCAGCAGTGACGTCCGGGGGCGGGGAACGCAGTATTTT.

The J gene is TRBJ2-3, the V gene TRBV5-4, with 12 bases that match TRBD2. Germline values: CDR1 SGHNT, CDR2 YYREEE (reference sequence). This CDR3 comprises 17 residues. The J segment lost 0 bases and the V segment lost 3 bases, leaving 5 bases of the junction unmatched. The CDR3 DNA reads TGTGCCAGCAGCTGGCATACTAGCGGGGGGAGCACAGATACGCAGTATTTT. Its protein product is CASSWHTSGGSTDTQYF.